Below, 9 T cell receptor beta chains from the same sample are listed, as sequenced in a study of cytomegalovirus exposure and HLA in healthy donors. TCRdb's table, derived via immunoSEQ multiplex PCR, lists solely in-frame clones and lacks some. The sample carries 100,000 to 150,000 clones, 95% to 97% recorded once. Source material: PBMCs. The receptors were gathered from a man in his late teens or twenties in good health and CMV-seronegative.

The V gene is TRBV9, the J gene TRBJ2-1; 7 nucleotides line up with TRBD1. This CDR3 contains 14 residues. With 4 bases clipped from V and 4 bases from J, the junction kept 5 bases outside the gene matches. Germline assignment: CDR1 SGDLS and CDR2 YYNGEE. The CDR3 here is CASSLPGQYNEQFF. The CDR3 DNA sequence: TGTGCCAGCAGCCTCCCGGGACAGTACAATGAGCAGTTCTTC.

The rearrangement links TRBV25-1 to TRBJ2-1; 8 bases agree with TRBD2. After removal of 0 bases from V and 5 bases from J, the junction contained 6 bases not matched to a gene. CDR1 MGHDK and CDR2 SYGVNS come from the germline V gene. The CDR3 spans 16 residues. CDR3 loop: CASSEYIQRGNNEQFF. The DNA of the CDR3 is TGTGCCAGCAGTGAATATATCCAGCGGGGGAACAATGAGCAGTTCTTC.

CDR3 in DNA: TGCGCCAGCAGCCCGCGGGGGCTAGGGTACAATGAGCAGTTCTTC. Protein: CASSPRGLGYNEQFF. The chain recombines TRBV4-3 with TRBJ2-1; D is perhaps TRBD2 (7 bases). CDR3 length: 15 residues. V was clipped by 4 bases and J by 4 bases, with 14 bases between them. Looked up from germline, CDR1 is LGHNA and CDR2 is YSLEER.

The rearrangement joins TRBV10-3 to TRBJ2-1; TRBD2 aligns across 12 bases. The germline V gene has CDR1 ENHRY and CDR2 SYGVKD. The CDR3 length is 17 residues. Trimming at V came to 6 bases and at J to 7 bases, leaving 13 bases not matched to a gene. Here the CDR3 DNA reads TGTGCCATCAGCCATTCCGGCCGGACTAGCGGGAAGAATGAGCAGTTCTTC. It codes for CAISHSGRTSGKNEQFF.

V and J are TRBV7-3 and TRBJ2-1, with D hard to call. The CDR3 has 16 amino acids. V was cut by 2 bases and J by 1 base, with 12 bases left in between. The germline CDR1 and CDR2 sequences are SGHTA and FQGTGA. The CDR3 nucleotides are TGTGCCAGCAGCTTAGACCGAGCGTCTTCCTACAATGAGCAGTTCTTC. Translating gives CASSLDRASSYNEQFF.

V usage is TRBV4-3 and J usage is TRBJ1-2; D remains unclear. CDR3 length: 15 amino acids. Trimming shortened V by 3 bases and J by 2 bases, and 13 bases separated the two germline ends. Germline values: CDR1 LGHNA, CDR2 YSLEER. The DNA for the CDR3 is TGCGCCAGCAGCCAGGGCAGAAGTTCCAACTATGGCTACACCTTC. Amino acids: CASSQGRSSNYGYTF.

The rearrangement joins TRBV2 to TRBJ1-5; perhaps TRBD1 as D (6 bases). Trimming removed 7 bases at V and 4 bases at J, with 11 bases between. The germline CDR1 and CDR2 sequences are SNHLY and FYNNEI. There are 13 residues in the CDR3. Here the CDR3 DNA reads TGTGCCAGCAACAGGGCGAGGAATCAGCCCCAGCATTTT. This encodes CASNRARNQPQHF.

The chain carries TRBV7-2 and TRBJ2-7; 11 bases match TRBD2. The junction had 9 bases not matched to a gene; V was cut back by 1 base and J by 1 base. Germline CDR1 is SGHTA and CDR2 is FQGNSA. The CDR3 is 18 amino acids. CDR3 sequence reads: CASSLGRWPSGRSYEQYF. In DNA form, the CDR3 reads TGTGCCAGCAGCTTAGGGAGATGGCCTAGCGGGAGGTCCTACGAGCAGTACTTC.

For this clone: A read error may account for a junction end that differs from germline. The chain is built from TRBV11-3 and TRBJ2-1, with unresolved D. The germline CDR1 and CDR2 sequences are SGHNT and YENEEA. This CDR3 region has 15 residues. The CDR3 sequence is CASSVDSPAYNEQFF. The DNA for the CDR3 is TGTGCCAGCAGCGTAGATAGCCCCGCCTACAATGAGCAGTTCTTC. The variable domain in full, with the rest retrieved from reference TRBV11-3 and TRBJ2-1, is EAGVVQSPRYKIIEKKQPVAFWCNPISGHNTLYWYLQNLGQGPELLIRYENEEAVDDSQLPKDRFSAERLKGVDSTLKIQPAELGDSAVYLCASSVDSPAYNEQFFGPGTRLTVL.